This T cell receptor beta chain emerged from a study of metastatic and nonmetastatic thyroid tumors. Study-level information: Malignant and benign thyroid patients had repertoires compared in peripheral blood and tumor or nodule tissue. Study-level results: Across blood and tumor, TCR beta diversity in malignant thyroid tumors was reportedly significantly higher than in benign nodules.

Each patient went into thyroid surgery without having received any treatment. This clone was counted ten times or more. Antigen unknown. This CDR3 comprises 13 residues. Germline CDR1 and CDR2: MNHEY and SMNVEV (reference sequence). The V end was cut by 2 bases, the J end by 4 bases, with 8 bases between. TCRdb re-clonotyped the PCR reads through MiXCR. The sample holds more than 50,000 clones, approximately 20% seen once. The chain uses TRBV27 and TRBJ1-2; D might be TRBD1 (6 bases). Sequenced material: blood. This clonotype was obtained from a female donor with papillary thyroid cancer or a benign thyroid nodule (not recorded which). Some clones in this sample may be carry-over from other donors' samples. For the CDR3, the DNA is TGTGCCAGCAGTTTAGCACAGGGCTATGGCTACACCTTC. It encodes CASSLAQGYGYTF.